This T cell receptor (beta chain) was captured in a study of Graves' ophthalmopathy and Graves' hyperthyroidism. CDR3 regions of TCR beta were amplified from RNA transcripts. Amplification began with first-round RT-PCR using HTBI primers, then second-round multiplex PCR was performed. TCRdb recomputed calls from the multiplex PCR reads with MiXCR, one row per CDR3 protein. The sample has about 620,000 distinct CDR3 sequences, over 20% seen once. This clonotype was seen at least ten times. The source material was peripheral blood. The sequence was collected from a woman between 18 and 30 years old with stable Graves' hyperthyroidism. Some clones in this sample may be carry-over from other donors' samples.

CDR3 DNA: TGTGCCAGCAGTTTTTTCCTAAATCAGCCCCAGCATTTT. Its protein product is CASSFFLNQPQHF. The chain employs TRBV27 and TRBJ1-5; no clear D gene. Trimming removed 3 bases from V and 4 bases from J, with 7 bases in between. The CDR3 spans 13 residues. CDR1 MNHEY and CDR2 SMNVEV come from the germline V gene (reference sequence).